The text below deals with one T cell receptor beta chain. Its antigen remains unidentified. 60 Vbeta and 13 Jbeta primers were used in PCR. TCRdb's copy holds only in-frame clones and misses some; the assay was immunoSEQ multiplex PCR. Of under 110,000 clones in the sample, 75% to 85% were seen once. From germline, CDR1 is MGHRA and CDR2 YSYEKL. The CDR3 spans 13 residues. J lost 13 bases, V lost 0 bases, and 7 bases had no gene match. This sample was included in a study of cytomegalovirus exposure and HLA in healthy donors. Study-wide results and limits: Cytomegalovirus association was listed for 164 TCR beta chains.

Sequenced sample: PBMCs. The source is a man in his fifties in good health and CMV-seronegative. The chain couples TRBV4-1 to TRBJ2-5; 8 bases agree with TRBD2. Written as DNA, the CDR3 is TGCGCCAGCAGCCAAGAGTTGGCGGGGGGATTGTACTTC. It translates to CASSQELAGGLYF.